This paragraph reports one T cell receptor beta chain. Its antigen remains unknown. CDR3 length equals 14 residues. V lost 4 bases to trimming and J lost 8 bases, with 20 bases between them. Germline-derived CDR1 and CDR2 are SQVTM and ANQGSEA. Healthy people donating bone marrow made up the donors. The sample is drawn from a study of cytomegalovirus exposure and HLA in healthy donors. Overall study: Inside one of the first data releases sat some 85 million unique TCRs taken from HLA-typed donors. Study-wide points: HLA alleles were associated with roughly 17,000 TCR beta sequences in a later analysis at 0.05 false discovery rate. A previous analysis found most TCR beta V segments productive roughly 87% or roughly 30% of the time.

It was with 60 Vbeta and 13 Jbeta primers that the PCR ran. Sequencing used immunoSEQ multiplex PCR; TCRdb keeps in-frame clones, though not all of them. The sample consists of about 120,000 clones, over 75% of them appearing once. The sequence derives from a man aged 18-30 years in good health and CMV-seropositive. The sample taken for sequencing was PBMCs. This sequence joins TRBV29-1 and TRBJ1-2, with D maybe TRBD1 (5 bases). The CDR3 is CSVGVRDPGSGYTF. The CDR3 DNA reads as TGCAGCGTTGGGGTGCGGGACCCAGGTTCCGGCTACACCTTC.